This TCR beta chain is from a study of cytotoxic CD8 clonotypes in ibrutinib-treated CLL. Overall study context: When averaged across all of the samples, the counts came to 255,043 productive templates and tens of thousands of productive rearrangements.

Study findings and constraints: At ibrutinib response, clonality increased, and at progression it declined back toward baseline.

About this clone: Antigen unknown.

TCRdb keeps only in-frame clones here, not all; method: immunoSEQ multiplex PCR. The sample carries about 160,000 clones, 70% to 85% recorded once. This sample comprised PBMCs, obtained after 12 months of ibrutinib treatment. The receptor's source is a human donor with chronic lymphocytic leukemia.

The CDR3 region has the DNA TGTGCCAGCAGCTTCGTGTACGGGAGTCGCAATGAGCAGTTCTTC. The encoded protein is CASSFVYGSRNEQFF. The chain combines TRBV7-6 with TRBJ2-1; perhaps TRBD2 as D (6 bases). This CDR3 region has 15 residues. Trimming removed 3 bases at V and 6 bases at J, with 15 bases between. Germline V gene sequence: CDR1 SGHVS, CDR2 FNYEAQ.